This T cell receptor beta chain originates from a study of T-cell reconstitution after alpha-beta-depleted transplantation in children. Study-level findings and limits: There were some patients whose high TCRbeta diversity at day 60 came from surviving recipient T cells and thymic progenitors. The study reportedly traced alpha-beta T cells about two months after transplant to several hundred expanded graft clones. A year had passed since transplant, and T-cell counts and diversity by then came mostly from newly produced T cells.

The CDR3 has 16 amino acids. Looked up from germline, CDR1 is LGHDT and CDR2 is YNNKEL (reference sequence). Unmatched junction bases numbered 8, after V lost 1 base and J lost 10 bases. This clonotype has at least ten counts. Its target is unknown. Molecular barcoding with unique molecular identifiers was used for the TCRbeta library. TCRdb redid the calling of the PCR reads with MiXCR, one entry per CDR3 protein. Of roughly 300,000 distinct CDR3 sequences listed, 11% are singletons. This clonotype originated in a male patient aged 2-9 years who had a stem cell transplant for chronic granulomatous disease, so the T cells may come from the graft donor. Source: peripheral blood, taken 180 days after TCRalphabeta/CD19-depleted stem cell transplant. The chain is built from TRBV3-1 and TRBJ2-5; TRBD2 matches at 14 bases. The CDR3 DNA sequence: TGTGCCAGCAGCCAAGTAGCCGGGACTAGCGGGAGAAACCAGTACTTC. This gives the protein CASSQVAGTSGRNQYF.